This section outlines one T cell receptor (beta chain) sequence together with its context. When the RNA was reverse transcribed, random hexamers were used with an input of roughly 0.45 to 1 ug. Multiplex immunoSEQ PCR targeted 54 Vbeta and 13 Jbeta TCR beta segments. TCRdb used MiXCR to reprocess the immunoSEQ multiplex PCR reads, holding one entry per CDR3 protein. The sample has about 120,000 distinct CDR3 sequences, 90% to 95% seen once. This sample was included in a study of CD8 T cells in Susac syndrome. V was pared by 5 bases and J by 10 bases, with 15 bases between. CDR3 length: 14 amino acids. Germline CDR1 reads SGHTA; CDR2 reads FQGNSA.

Material for sequencing was CD8+ T cells from PBMCs. The origin of this receptor is a human donor with Susac syndrome. The rearrangement uses TRBV7-2 and TRBJ1-6; no clear D gene. The CDR3 sequence is CASSPSDLGSPLHF. For the CDR3, the DNA is TGTGCCAGCAGCCCCAGTGACCTCGGCTCACCCCTCCACTTT.